The 5 T cell receptor beta chains reported below all come from one sample, sequenced in a study of vaccination effects on CD4 cells after COVID-19. These receptors have no identified antigens. Generated by immunoSEQ multiplex PCR, the TCRdb table keeps only in-frame clones and is missing some. The sample holds fewer than 30,000 clones; 75% to 80% are singletons and the top ten take roughly a sixth. Using viral peptide pools, the ViraFEST assay grew out antigen-specific CD4+ T cells prior to sequencing. Isolation of CD4+ T cells took place after less than 12 days of culture. The person had a PCR-confirmed SARS-CoV-2 infection during March to December 2020. The material was CD4+ T cells from PBMCs cultured with HCoV-NL63 spike peptides, obtained before COVID-19 vaccination. The receptors shown here come from a human donor who had a prior SARS-CoV-2 infection.

This chain links TRBV6-6 with TRBJ1-1; D is ambiguous. This CDR3 region has 12 residues. Per the germline V gene, CDR1 is MNHNY and CDR2 is SVGAGI (reference sequence). The V end lost 5 bases, the J end lost 11 bases, and 15 bases lay between the germline ends. Written as DNA, the CDR3 is TGTGCCAGCAGTCCCGTCAGCGAGGAGGCTTTCTTT. Amino acids: CASSPVSEEAFF.

The V call is TRBV27, the J call TRBJ1-5; D might be TRBD1 (6 bases). CDR1 is MNHEY, CDR2 SMNVEV, per germline (reference sequence). Deletions cut 6 bases from V and 0 bases from J, with 15 bases between. The CDR3 is 16 residues long. For the CDR3, the DNA is TGTGCCAGCAGCGGGGGGCAGGCAAATAGCAATCAGCCCCAGCATTTT. Translation gives CASSGGQANSNQPQHF.

This chain connects TRBV7-3 to TRBJ2-2; D gene unclear. The CDR3 is 13 residues long. Germline V lookup: CDR1 SGHTA, CDR2 FQGTGA. The ends were cut back, 3 bases at V and 4 bases at J, with 6 bases in the middle. The CDR3 sequence: CASSFQLTGELFF. As DNA, the CDR3 is TGTGCCAGCAGCTTCCAGCTCACCGGGGAGCTGTTTTTT.

V and J are TRBV4-2 and TRBJ1-5; a possible D gene is TRBD1 (5 bases). The V gene's germline CDR1 is LGHNA and CDR2 YNFKEQ. Deletions cut 0 bases from V and 2 bases from J, with 14 bases between. The CDR3 is 17 residues long. CDR3 DNA: TGTGCCAGCAGCCAAGATTGGGTCAGGGCTGGCAATCAGCCCCAGCATTTT. Residues: CASSQDWVRAGNQPQHF.

There are a few counts of this clone. The gene calls are TRBV2 and TRBJ1-5; D call uncertain. CDR1 is SNHLY, CDR2 FYNNEI, per germline. The CDR3 contains 13 residues. Trimming left V 6 bases short and J 4 bases short, with 10 bases between. This chain's CDR3 is CASRIDANQPQHF. The CDR3 coding sequence is TGTGCCAGCAGGATAGACGCAAATCAGCCCCAGCATTTT.